These T cell receptor beta chains were read from a single sample in a study of T cell changes during pregnancy in multiple sclerosis. Clones were sequenced by immunoSEQ multiplex PCR, and TCRdb holds only the in-frame ones, with some missing. Of over 10,000 clones in the sample, about 91% are singletons; the top ten hold 7.7%. The specimen comprised CD8+ T cells from peripheral blood mononuclear cells, sampled in the second trimester of pregnancy. These receptors were obtained from a female donor in good health, enrolled as a control in a pregnancy study. CDR3s include the opening cysteine and the closing phenylalanine or tryptophan. D genes are given only for firm matches. Clone sizes are given selectively: once, few, many, or a class where the clone is expanded.

d_gene	abundance	v_gene	j_gene	CDR3nt	CDR3aa
TRBD1	-	TRBV27	TRBJ1-6	TGTGCCACCCGAACGACAGGGTTAAATTCACCCCTCCACTTT	CATRTTGLNSPLHF
TRBD2	-	TRBV7-6	TRBJ2-3	TGTGCCAGCAGCCCCGGGGTGGATGGGAGGGCCCCGAGTGCAGATACGCAGTATTTT	CASSPGVDGRAPSADTQYF
-	once	TRBV9	TRBJ2-1	TGTGCCAGCAGCACTAGCTCCGGTGAGCAGTTCTTC	CASSTSSGEQFF
TRBD2	-	TRBV9	TRBJ2-7	TGTGCCAGCAGCGTGGGACTAGCGGGGTCCTACGAGCAGTACTTC	CASSVGLAGSYEQYF
-	-	TRBV7-9	TRBJ1-6	TGTGCCAGCAGCTTACGCGGGTGGGCCAATTCACCCCTCCACTTT	CASSLRGWANSPLHF
TRBD1	-	TRBV5-1	TRBJ2-5	TGCGCCAGCAGCAGTACAGGGGCCTGGGAGACCCAGTACTTC	CASSSTGAWETQYF
-	-	TRBV30	TRBJ2-7	TGTGCCTGGAGTGTACTTGGGCGGGGAGCCTACACCTACGAGCAGTACTTC	CAWSVLGRGAYTYEQYF
TRBD2	once	TRBV4-3	TRBJ2-7	TGCGCCAGCAGCCGGATAGCGGGTGGCGAGCAGTACTTC	CASSRIAGGEQYF
TRBD2	-	TRBV7-2	TRBJ2-1	TGTGCCAGCAGCTTAGGGGTCAGCGGGAGGGCCGGTGAGCAGTTCTTC	CASSLGVSGRAGEQFF
TRBD1	-	TRBV7-7	TRBJ1-3	TGTGCTAGCAGCCTCTTCCCTAGAGGCAGGGGGCCCGACACCATATATTTT	CASSLFPRGRGPDTIYF
TRBD2	-	TRBV5-4	TRBJ2-2	TGTGCCAGCAGCTTAGCGGGGGGGCCCCACGGGGAGCTGTTTTTT	CASSLAGGPHGELFF
TRBD1	-	TRBV18	TRBJ2-1	TGTGCCAGCTCAGATACGCAGGGGGTTTGGGGGAACAATGAGCAGTTCTTC	CASSDTQGVWGNNEQFF
TRBD2	-	TRBV7-8	TRBJ2-7	TGTGCCAGCAGCTTATCCGGCATAGGACTAGCGGGCCATTCCTACGAGCAGTACTTC	CASSLSGIGLAGHSYEQYF
TRBD1	-	TRBV9	TRBJ2-5	TGTGCCAGCAGCGTGCAGGGGGCGGGGACCCAGTACTTC	CASSVQGAGTQYF
TRBD2	few	TRBV19	TRBJ2-1	TGTGCCAGTAGTTTAACTAGCGGGAGTTTCGATGAGCAGTTCTTC	CASSLTSGSFDEQFF
-	-	TRBV19	TRBJ1-1	TGTGAAACGAGAAGAGGGACTGAAGCTTTCTTT	CETRRGTEAFF
TRBD1	-	TRBV27	TRBJ2-7	TGTGCCAGCAGTTATACGACAGGGACCGCTTCCTACGAGCAGTACTTC	CASSYTTGTASYEQYF
-	-	TRBV5-1	TRBJ1-1	TGCGCCAGCAGCACCGGACAGTACCCTGAAGCTTTCTTT	CASSTGQYPEAFF
-	-	TRBV7-3	TRBJ2-1	TGTGCCAGCAGCTCCCACCCGATCGGGGTAAGCTCCTACAATGAGCAGTTCTTC	CASSSHPIGVSSYNEQFF
TRBD2	once	TRBV13	TRBJ2-2	TGTGCCAGCAGCCCCACGTGGGGAGCGGGGGGGCCTCCTTCCACCGGGGAGCTGTTTTTT	CASSPTWGAGGPPSTGELFF
-	-	TRBV5-6	TRBJ2-3	TGTGCCAGCAGCTTGGGGGCCCGGCGGGGGCCCACAGATACGCAGTATTTT	CASSLGARRGPTDTQYF
TRBD2	once	TRBV5-1	TRBJ2-1	TGCGCCAGCAGCTTTACCGGACTAGCGGGGGGGCTGAATGAGCAGTTCTTC	CASSFTGLAGGLNEQFF
-	-	TRBV30	TRBJ2-7	TGTGCCTGGAGTCCCGCGGTGGGGCTACGCCTCGAGCAGTACTTC	CAWSPAVGLRLEQYF
-	-	TRBV9	TRBJ1-1	TGTGCCAGCAGCGTATATCCAACCCTGACAGGGAACACTGAAGCTTTCTTT	CASSVYPTLTGNTEAFF
-	once	TRBV14	TRBJ2-1	TGTGCCAGCAGCTTGGGGGACATGCCCTACAATGAGCAGTTCTTC	CASSLGDMPYNEQFF
-	-	TRBV19	TRBJ1-1	TGTGCCAGTAGTCCGAGGGAAGTGAACACTGAAGCTTTCTTT	CASSPREVNTEAFF
-	-	TRBV7-8	TRBJ1-1	TGTGCCAGCAGCGCGGGGAACACTGAAGCTTTCTTT	CASSAGNTEAFF
-	-	TRBV7-9	TRBJ1-6	TGTGCCAGCAGCATCGACGGGAGCTCCTATAATTCACCCCTCCACTTT	CASSIDGSSYNSPLHF
-	once	TRBV6-1	TRBJ2-7	TGTGCCAGCAGTGAAACGTCAGTCTACGAGCAGTACTTC	CASSETSVYEQYF
-	-	TRBV29-1	TRBJ2-1	TGCAGCGGGGAGTTCGATGAGCAGTTCTTC	CSGEFDEQFF
-	-	TRBV21-1	TRBJ2-3	TGTGCCAGCAGCAAAGGGGGGAGGGACACCACAGATACGCAGTATTTT	CASSKGGRDTTDTQYF
-	once	TRBV18	TRBJ2-7	TGTGCCAGCTCACCCTACGACCGGCCCTCGGGAAACTACGAGCAGTACTTC	CASSPYDRPSGNYEQYF
TRBD2	-	TRBV28	TRBJ2-5	TGTGCCAGCAGTTTAAGGGGACTAGCCGGCTCCCAGTACTTC	CASSLRGLAGSQYF
-	-	TRBV4-2	TRBJ1-1	TGTGCCAGCAGCCCAGGTCAGACGAACACTGAAGCTTTCTTT	CASSPGQTNTEAFF
-	-	TRBV25-1	TRBJ2-7	TGTGCCAGCGGGGAGGAGAGGCCGTTCTACGAGCAGTACTTC	CASGEERPFYEQYF
TRBD1	once	TRBV27	TRBJ2-1	TGTGCCAGCAGACAGGGGGAGGCCTACAATGAGCAGTTCTTC	CASRQGEAYNEQFF
TRBD2	-	TRBV2	TRBJ2-7	TGTGCCAGCAGCCTAGCGGGAGTATACGAGCAGTACTTC	CASSLAGVYEQYF
TRBD2	-	TRBV7-9	TRBJ2-7	TGTGCCAGCCAACGGGGGGGACTAGGCGGCTCCTACGAGCAGTACTTC	CASQRGGLGGSYEQYF
-	-	TRBV23-1	TRBJ1-4	TGCGCCAGCAGTCAATCGTGGGCACTTTATAGTGAAAAACTGTTTTTT	CASSQSWALYSEKLFF
-	-	TRBV4-1	TRBJ2-7	TGCGCCAGCAGCCAACGGGACAAAACTACCTACGAGCAGTACTTC	CASSQRDKTTYEQYF
TRBD2	-	TRBV11-2	TRBJ2-4	TGTGCCAGCAGCTGGAGAGGCGGGGGAGCCAAAAACATTCAGTACTTC	CASSWRGGGAKNIQYF
-	once	TRBV4-1	TRBJ2-7	TGCGCCAGCAGCCAAGTTGATAGTGGAGCGGTCTACGAGCAGTACTTC	CASSQVDSGAVYEQYF
-	-	TRBV29-1	TRBJ2-5	TGCAGCGTTGACTACGACGGGGTCCAAGAGACCCAGTACTTC	CSVDYDGVQETQYF
-	medium-sized	TRBV14	TRBJ2-2	TGTGCCAGCAAAGGGCTAGCGACGAACACCGGGGAGCTGTTTTTT	CASKGLATNTGELFF
TRBD2	-	TRBV4-1	TRBJ2-3	TGCGCCAGCAGGACACTAGCGGGGGGGGGCACAGATACGCAGTATTTT	CASRTLAGGGTDTQYF
TRBD2	-	TRBV9	TRBJ2-7	TGTGCCAGCAGCGTCTCACCGGAGCGGGGGGATTACGAGCAGTACTTC	CASSVSPERGDYEQYF
-	few	TRBV19	TRBJ1-1	TGTGCCACAACGATTTCCCGCAACATGAACACTGAAGCTTTCTTT	CATTISRNMNTEAFF
TRBD2	-	TRBV4-2	TRBJ2-3	TGTGCCAGCAGCTACTCTACTAGCGGGGGGTCAGATACGCAGTATTTT	CASSYSTSGGSDTQYF
TRBD1	few	TRBV4-2	TRBJ1-1	TGTGCCAGCAGCCAAGACGGGGGACAGGGGTCCGCTGAAGCTTTCTTT	CASSQDGGQGSAEAFF
TRBD2	-	TRBV15	TRBJ2-7	TGTGCCACCAGCGTCGGACTAGCGGAGATGAGGGAGCAGTACTTC	CATSVGLAEMREQYF
TRBD1	once	TRBV4-1	TRBJ1-2	TGCGCCAGCAGCCAGGGGACAGGGACCTTAGGATATGGCTACACCTTC	CASSQGTGTLGYGYTF
TRBD1	-	TRBV28	TRBJ2-2	TGTGCCAGCAGTTTCCTTATCGTCCTGGGACAGGGGAGCACCGGGGAGCTGTTTTTT	CASSFLIVLGQGSTGELFF
-	-	TRBV15	TRBJ1-2	TGTGCCGCGGGGCAGGGCTACACCTTC	CAAGQGYTF
TRBD2	-	TRBV9	TRBJ2-5	TGTGCCAGCAGCCCCCGGGACTACCCAGCTCGTGAGACCCAGTACTTC	CASSPRDYPARETQYF
-	-	TRBV4-1	TRBJ2-5	TGCGCCAGCAGCCAAGAAAAGCTCGTCCAAGAGACCCAGTACTTC	CASSQEKLVQETQYF
TRBD2	-	TRBV2	TRBJ2-1	TGTGCCAGCAGTGTCGACGGCGGGAGGGGGTATGAGCAGTTCTTC	CASSVDGGRGYEQFF